This TCR beta chain originates from a study of vaccination and CD4 T cells after COVID-19. Study background: The cells were exposed to overlapping spike peptides originating from SARS-CoV-2, HCoV-NL63, HCoV-OC43 and HCoV-229E for stimulation. General study findings and limits: Convalescent patients' vaccine-specific clones were spike mono-reactive in 304 of 307 cases.

The Oncomine TCR Beta short-read assay sequenced DNA from cultured CD4+ T cells. Via MiXCR, TCRdb re-called the PCR reads, giving one row per CDR3 protein. The profile covers some 16,000 distinct CDR3 sequences, with about three quarters appearing a single time and around a tenth taken by the ten largest. For this clonotype: The target antigen is unknown.

Noted treatment: approximately 9-day PBMC culture with coronavirus spike peptide pools or control peptides (ViraFEST assay). The sequencing used CD4+ T cells from blood, cultured in vitro, collected after SARS-CoV-2 vaccination. This receptor was identified in a human donor who received a COVID-19 vaccine.

The CDR3: CASSGEDLQETQYF. The CDR3 nucleotides are TGCGCCAGCAGTGGGGAGGACCTCCAAGAGACCCAGTACTTC. The chain joins TRBV23-1 to TRBJ2-5; possibly TRBD2 for D (6 bases). TRBV23-1 is assigned to the ORF class and has an uncertain function. V dropped 5 bases and J dropped 1 base, with 11 bases sitting between them. The length of the CDR3 is 14 residues.